These T cell receptor beta chains were read from a single sample in a study of OX40 agonist ivuxolimab in advanced cancers. Some clones are missing from TCRdb's copy, which holds only in-frame ones; the method was immunoSEQ multiplex PCR. The sample includes approximately 84,000 clones, roughly 80% of them seen just once. Sequenced material: CD4+ or CD8+ T cells sorted from blood, taken in a trial of the OX40 agonist ivuxolimab. These receptors all stem from an adult with an advanced solid tumor such as melanoma, head and neck, liver or kidney cancer. Both conserved end residues are part of each CDR3. D genes are given only for firm matches. Size values are once, few and many counts, or a class for expanded clones, and some rows have none.

16 NA TRBJ2-7 NA TRBV5-6 TGTGCCAGCAGCTTGGTGGTCAGGGGGGTACCCTACGAGCAGTACTTC CASSLVVRGVPYEQYF
14 NA TRBJ2-1 NA TRBV5-1 TGCGCCAGCAGCTCGGATCAAGATCACAATGAGCAGTTCTTC CASSSDQDHNEQFF
15 NA TRBJ2-5 NA TRBV2 TGTGCCAGCAGTGAACAAGGAGGACATCAAGAGACCCAGTACTTC CASSEQGGHQETQYF
16 NA TRBJ2-3 NA TRBV9 TGTGCCAGCAGCGTAGTGGGCCAGGGGATCACAGATACGCAGTATTTT CASSVVGQGITDTQYF
15 NA TRBJ1-1 TRBD1 TRBV5-1 TGCGCCAGCAGCAGGGACAGGCACTCGAACACTGAAGCTTTCTTT CASSRDRHSNTEAFF
12 NA TRBJ1-2 NA TRBV2 TGTGCCAGCCAACTTGCCTCTTATGGCTACACCTTC CASQLASYGYTF
16 NA TRBJ1-5 TRBD1 TRBV2 TGTGCCAGCAGTGCAGCTGACAGGGGAGTCAATCAGCCCCAGCATTTT CASSAADRGVNQPQHF
14 NA TRBJ2-5 NA TRBV5-1 TGCGCCAGCAGTCCGGGCGGCCGGGGGGAGACCCAGTACTTC CASSPGGRGETQYF
16 NA TRBJ1-2 TRBD1 TRBV5-6 TGTGCCAGCAGCCTCCGGGACAGGCAAGGGGTCTATGGCTACACCTTC CASSLRDRQGVYGYTF
15 NA TRBJ1-1 TRBD1 TRBV10-1 TGCGCCAGCAGTACCAGGGGGCGATGCGTGATTTCGGCTTTCTTT CASSTRGRCVISAFF
12 few TRBJ1-3 NA TRBV7-9 TGTGCCAGCAGCTTGCCCGGTAACACCATATATTTT CASSLPGNTIYF
15 NA TRBJ1-6 TRBD1 TRBV6-1 TGTGCCAGTAACAGCGGGGACAGGGTTAATTCACCCCTCCACTTT CASNSGDRVNSPLHF
14 NA TRBJ2-5 TRBD2 TRBV5-6 TGTGCCAGCAGCCGTCGAGCGGGGGGGGAGACCCAGTACTTC CASSRRAGGETQYF
15 NA TRBJ1-6 NA TRBV18 TGTGCCAGCTCACCACAGGGGGGAAGGAATTCACCCCTCCACTTT CASSPQGGRNSPLHF